This T cell receptor (beta chain) was recorded in a study of T cell responses to AZD1222 COVID-19 vaccine. Broader study findings: Unmutated regions of variants are reportedly targeted by nearly half of spike-specific TCRs. Baseline antibody screening turned up just a handful of seropositive AZD1222 recipients. The donor cohort was predominantly white British with a female majority, and clonal diversity may have been underestimated. Spike-specific TCR breadth and depth rose after two AZD1222 doses.

On this clone itself: Its antigen is currently unknown. In the same sample, other DNA sequences code for this CDR3.

Sequencing used immunoSEQ multiplex PCR; TCRdb keeps in-frame clones, though not all of them. Of approximately 200,000 clones in the sample, about 95% were seen once. In germline, CDR1 is MNHEY, CDR2 SMNVEV (reference sequence). This CDR3 contains 13 residues. Trimming removed 2 bases from V and 1 base from J, with 3 bases in between. Material: peripheral blood, obtained 28 days after the second dose of the MenACWY control vaccine. The chain joins TRBV27 to TRBJ1-5; no firm D call. This clonotype was sampled from an adult who received the MenACWY meningococcal vaccine as a control. As DNA, the CDR3 is TGTGCCAGCAGTTTAGGGAGCAATCAGCCCCAGCATTTT. Protein: CASSLGSNQPQHF.